This T cell receptor beta chain was captured in a study of CD8+ T cells in alopecia areata. Study-level points and caveats: Clonality in the scalp and expanded CD8+ clones ranked among the top 100 were significantly decreased by tofacitinib.

On this clone itself: The antigen remains undetermined.

J lost 7 bases, V lost 2 bases, and 7 bases had no gene match. CDR3 length: 15 residues. CDR1 MNHEY and CDR2 SMNVEV come from the germline V gene (reference sequence). Treatment indicated: oral pan-JAK inhibitor, 5-10 mg twice daily. As the sequencing template, cDNA was produced by extracting RNA and reverse transcribing it. The assay was immunoSEQ multiplex PCR, and TCRdb's table has in-frame clones only and misses some. This table has around 60,000 clones, more than 45% appearing once. Here the sequenced sample was CD8+ T cells sorted from blood, taken at roughly week 38, from a patient treated with tofacitinib. The V call is TRBV27, the J call TRBJ1-5; 8 bases line up with TRBD1. The TCR comes from a human donor with alopecia areata. The CDR3 bases are TGTGCCAGCAGTTTACTGGGGACAGGCGGGCAGCCCCAGCATTTT. It yields the protein CASSLLGTGGQPQHF.